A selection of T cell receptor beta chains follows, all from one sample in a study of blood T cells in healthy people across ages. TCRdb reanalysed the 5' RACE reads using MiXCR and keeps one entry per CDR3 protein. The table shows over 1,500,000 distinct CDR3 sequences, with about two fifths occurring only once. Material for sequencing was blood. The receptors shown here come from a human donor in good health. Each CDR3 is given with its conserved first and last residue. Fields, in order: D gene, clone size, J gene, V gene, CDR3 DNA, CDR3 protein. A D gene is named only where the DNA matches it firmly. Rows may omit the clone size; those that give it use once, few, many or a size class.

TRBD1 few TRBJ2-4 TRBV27 TGTGCCAGCAGAGCGGACAGGGCTTCAAACATTCAGTACTTC CASRADRASNIQYF
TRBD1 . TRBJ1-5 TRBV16 TGTGCCAGCAGCCCGACAGGGTTTCCCTTCGGGGCCCAGCATTTT CASSPTGFPFGAQHF
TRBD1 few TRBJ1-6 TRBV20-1 TGCAGTGCTAGCTTGGGGGCAGGGGGACCACTCTCCCCAATTTCACCCCTCCACTTT CSASLGAGGPLSPISPLHF
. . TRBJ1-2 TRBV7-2 TGTGCCAGCAGCCCGCCCCCATACAAACTGGGGGGCTACACCTTC CASSPPPYKLGGYTF
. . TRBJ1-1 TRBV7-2 TGTGCCAGCAGCTTAGCGCGGGCAGCCGTTGAAGCTTTCTTT CASSLARAAVEAFF
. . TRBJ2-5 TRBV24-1 TGTGCCACAAGATTCCGCGGGTACCAAGAGACCCAGTACTTC CATRFRGYQETQYF
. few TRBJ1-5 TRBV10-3 TGTGCCACTAAGGCCCAAGATCAGCCCCAGCATTTT CATKAQDQPQHF
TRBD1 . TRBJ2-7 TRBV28 TGTGCCAGCACGGGGACGACGGGACAGACCTACGAGCAGTACTTC CASTGTTGQTYEQYF
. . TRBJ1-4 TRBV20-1 TGCAGTGCTAGAGAAGTTCAAACTAATGAAAAACTGTTTTTT CSAREVQTNEKLFF
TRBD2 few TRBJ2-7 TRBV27 TGTGCCAGCAGTTTCTCACGGGGGGTCACCTACGAGCAGTACTTC CASSFSRGVTYEQYF
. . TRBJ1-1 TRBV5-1 TGCGCCAGCAGCTTGGTGGATGCAGTGAACACTGAAGCTTTCTTT CASSLVDAVNTEAFF
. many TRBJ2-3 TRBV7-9 TGTGCCAGCGTTGGGGACATATACACAGATACGCAGTATTTT CASVGDIYTDTQYF
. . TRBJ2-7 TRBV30 TGTGCCTGGAGTGTGACAGGGGAGGGCGAGCAGTACTTC CAWSVTGEGEQYF
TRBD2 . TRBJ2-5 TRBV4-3 TGCGCCAGCAGCCGCTCGGGACTATCCGGAGAGACCCAGTACTTC CASSRSGLSGETQYF
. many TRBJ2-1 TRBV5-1 TGCGCCAGCAGGGGGAGTGGGTATGAGCAGTTCTTC CASRGSGYEQFF
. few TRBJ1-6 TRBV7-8 TGTGCCAGCAGCCTAACAGATTATAATTCACCCCTCCACTTT CASSLTDYNSPLHF
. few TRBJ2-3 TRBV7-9 TGTGCCAGCAGCTTAGAGAGGGGCCGAGCGTATTTT CASSLERGRAYF
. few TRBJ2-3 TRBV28 TGTGCCAGCTATCAGGGGTCAGGCACAGATACGCAGTATTTT CASYQGSGTDTQYF
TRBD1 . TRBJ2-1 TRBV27 TGTGCCAGCAGTTTGATAAGGGGGACAGACGAGCAGTTCTTC CASSLIRGTDEQFF
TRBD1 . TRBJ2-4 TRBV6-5 TGTGCCAGCAGTTACTCTACAGGGGGTTCCCTCTACGAGCGGTACTTC CASSYSTGGSLYERYF
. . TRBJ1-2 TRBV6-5 TGTGCCAGCACCCGACGACAGGCGATTAATAACTATGGCTACACCTTC CASTRRQAINNYGYTF
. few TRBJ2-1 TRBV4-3 TGCGCCAGCAGCCAAGAGTATCTAGGGGATGCGAATGAGCAGTTCTTC CASSQEYLGDANEQFF
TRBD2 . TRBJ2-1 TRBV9 TGTGCCAGCAGCGTAGGGTCTGGGGCTAGCGGGGTGTACAATGAGCAGTTCTTC CASSVGSGASGVYNEQFF
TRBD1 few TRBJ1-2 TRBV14 TGTGCCAGCAGTCAGGACAGGGTATATGGCTGCACCTTC CASSQDRVYGCTF
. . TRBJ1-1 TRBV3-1 TGTGCCAGCAGCCATGGGTCAGGGGAGACTGAAGCTTTCTTT CASSHGSGETEAFF
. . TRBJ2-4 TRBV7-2 TGTGCCAGCAGCCCCAATTTGAGAACCTTAGCCAAAAACATTCAGTACTTC CASSPNLRTLAKNIQYF
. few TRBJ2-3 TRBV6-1 TGTGCCATCGGACTGGAGCAGTCCACAGATACGCAGTATTTT CAIGLEQSTDTQYF
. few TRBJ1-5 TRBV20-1 TGCAGTGCGCGTGACAGCAATAGCAATCAGCCCCAGCATTTT CSARDSNSNQPQHF
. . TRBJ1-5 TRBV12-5 TGTGCTAGTGGTTTGGTACTGGGGGGCCGCGTCAGTCAGCCCCAGCATTTT CASGLVLGGRVSQPQHF
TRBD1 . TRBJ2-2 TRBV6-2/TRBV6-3 TGTGCCAGCGGCGACAGGGGGAGATACCCCGGGGAGCTGTTTTTT CASGDRGRYPGELFF
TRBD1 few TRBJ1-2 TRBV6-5 TGTGCCAGCAGTTACCTGGCAGGGGGAAATGGCTACACCTTC CASSYLAGGNGYTF
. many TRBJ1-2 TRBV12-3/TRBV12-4 TGTGCCAGCAGTTTGAGGGGTGGCTACACCTTC CASSLRGGYTF
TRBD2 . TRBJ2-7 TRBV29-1 TGCAGCGTCATTAGCGGGCTAGCGCGCTACGAGCAGTACTTC CSVISGLARYEQYF